This note documents a single T cell receptor beta chain sequence. The data were taken from a study of blood T cell repertoires in COVID-19. Looking at the study overall: From the United States, Italy and Spain came samples of acute and convalescent COVID-19.

Germline values: CDR1 LNHDA, CDR2 SQIVND (reference sequence). The CDR3 is 13 residues long. Trimming shortened V by 3 bases and J by 7 bases, and 10 bases separated the two germline ends. As processed by the authors: It was from reference gene primer amplification that nucleated cell counts were estimated. Repertoires were generated with immunoSEQ multiplex PCR, while TCRdb's copy carries only in-frame clones and drops some. That table supplies the V and J calls and clone size; D and trimming were determined from the DNA. The data show 250,000 to 350,000 clones, with about 89% seen just once and just under 0.95% held by the top ten.

What was sequenced was peripheral blood. The chain recombines TRBV19 with TRBJ1-5; D call uncertain. This clonotype was sampled from a woman aged 40 to 55 who had recovered from COVID-19. This CDR3 is CASSIVGEQPQHF. The CDR3 DNA reads as TGTGCCAGTAGTATCGTGGGAGAACAGCCCCAGCATTTT.